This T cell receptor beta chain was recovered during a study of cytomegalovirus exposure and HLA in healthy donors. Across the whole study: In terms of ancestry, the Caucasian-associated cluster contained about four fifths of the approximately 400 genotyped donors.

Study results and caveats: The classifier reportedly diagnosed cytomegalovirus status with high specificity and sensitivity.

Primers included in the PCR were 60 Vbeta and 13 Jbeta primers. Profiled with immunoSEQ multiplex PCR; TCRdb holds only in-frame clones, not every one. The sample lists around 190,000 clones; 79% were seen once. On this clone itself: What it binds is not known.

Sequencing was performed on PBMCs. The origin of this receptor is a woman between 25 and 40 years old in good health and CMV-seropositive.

The DNA of the CDR3 is TGTGCCGGACGGGGGGGGGAGGTAGGGGAGCAGTACTTC. Its translation is CAGRGGEVGEQYF. This chain connects TRBV6-6 to TRBJ2-7; 8 nucleotides line up with TRBD2. Germline CDR1 MNHNY, CDR2 SVGAGI (reference sequence). Trimming at V came to 11 bases and at J to 7 bases, leaving 13 bases not matched to a gene. The CDR3 covers 13 residues.